These 11 T cell receptor beta chains originate from one sample sequenced in a study of shared clonotypes between healthy human individuals. Generated by immunoSEQ multiplex PCR, the TCRdb table keeps only in-frame clones and is missing some. This sample has about 2.3 million clones; 93% occur once, and the top ten carry around 0.4%. Input material: naive CD4+ T cells from PBMCs. The sample's subset: CD45RA+ positively selected. The receptors were sampled from a man aged 18 to 29 in good health. Some clones in this sample may be carry-over from other donors' samples.

The DNA for the CDR3 is TGTGCCAGCAGCTCACTTAACGTTCACCCCGGCCTAGAGACCCAGTACTTC. It encodes CASSSLNVHPGLETQYF. The V gene is TRBV11-2, the J gene TRBJ2-5; unclear D gene. The V gene's germline CDR1 is SGHAT and CDR2 FQNNGV. Between the trimmed V and J ends, which lost 4 bases and 4 bases, there was a span of 22 bases. CDR3 size: 17 residues.

This chain connects TRBV28 to TRBJ2-3; the D gene is possibly TRBD2 (5 bases). V lost 2 bases to trimming and J lost 0 bases, with 9 bases between them. The CDR3 runs 15 residues. In germline, CDR1 is MDHEN, CDR2 SYDVKM. The CDR3 DNA reads TGTGCCAGCAGTTTAGGCGGGCGGAGCACAGATACGCAGTATTTT. Translated, it gives CASSLGGRSTDTQYF.

The J gene is TRBJ2-7, the V gene TRBV15; D might be TRBD2 (6 bases). Trimming stripped 2 bases from V and 5 bases from J, with 25 bases between. This CDR3 contains 18 residues. Germline V gene data show CDR1 as LNHNV and CDR2 as YYDKDF (reference sequence). CDR3: CATSRNSIGLRGEDEQYF. DNA for the CDR3: TGTGCCACCAGCAGAAACTCGATAGGACTGCGCGGGGAAGACGAGCAGTACTTC.

In the case of this clone: This sample also contains other DNA sequences that code for the same CDR3. J is TRBJ2-7 and V is TRBV2, with 8 bases identical to TRBD1. V was clipped by 2 bases and J by 3 bases; unmatched bases: 3. The CDR3 runs 14 residues. Looked up from germline, CDR1 is SNHLY and CDR2 is FYNNEI. CDR3: CASSERQGSYEQYF. The CDR3 coding sequence is TGTGCCAGCAGTGAAAGACAGGGGAGCTACGAGCAGTACTTC.

The rearrangement joins TRBV7-3 to TRBJ2-3; TRBD2 agrees at 10 bases. The V segment lost 2 bases and the J segment 4 bases; nucleotides outside the gene matches: 9. This CDR3 is 17 amino acids long. Germline V gene data show CDR1 as SGHTA and CDR2 as FQGTGA. Here the CDR3 reads CASSLAPSGSRPDTQYF. DNA for the CDR3: TGTGCCAGCAGCTTAGCACCTAGCGGGAGCCGACCAGATACGCAGTATTTT.

This chain joins TRBV19 and TRBJ1-5, with TRBD1 identical over 8 bases. This CDR3 is built from 18 residues. Germline V gene data show CDR1 as LNHDA and CDR2 as SQIVND (reference sequence). The ends lost 3 bases at V and 0 bases at J; junction bases unmatched: 10. CDR3: CASSMRAGGFYSNQPQHF. The CDR3 DNA is TGTGCCAGTAGTATGCGGGCAGGGGGCTTCTATAGCAATCAGCCCCAGCATTTT.

The genes are TRBV6-6 and TRBJ1-4; D is unclear. The CDR3 has 13 amino acids. V lost 6 bases to trimming and J lost 7 bases, with 12 bases between them. Germline CDR1 is MNHNY and CDR2 is SVGAGI (reference sequence). The CDR3 region is CASSLERAEKLFF. DNA of the CDR3: TGTGCCAGCAGCCTCGAGCGTGCTGAAAAACTGTTTTTT.

A note on this clone: This CDR3 is also generated by other DNA sequences in the sample. The chain combines TRBV5-1 with TRBJ2-5, with no clear D. Trimming took 4 bases from V and 2 from J, leaving 12 bases between them. Looked up from germline, CDR1 is SGHRS and CDR2 is YFSETQ. This CDR3 comprises 14 residues. The CDR3 loop reads CASSPLGAQETQYF. DNA for the CDR3: TGCGCCAGCAGCCCCCTTGGAGCACAAGAGACCCAGTACTTC. Supplemented by reference TRBV5-1 and TRBJ2-5, the full variable domain reads KAGVTQTPRYLIKTRGQQVTLSCSPISGHRSVSWYQQTPGQGLQFLFEYFSETQRNKGNFPGRFSGRQFSNSRSEMNVSTLELGDSALYLCASSPLGAQETQYFGPGTRLLVL.

The rearrangement links TRBV10-2 to TRBJ2-5; a possible D gene is TRBD1 (6 bases). V lost 3 bases and J lost 3, with 11 bases in between. This CDR3 is 14 amino acids long. The germline gives CDR1 WSHSY, CDR2 SAAADI. CDR3 protein: CASSDRGWEETQYF. In DNA, the CDR3 is TGCGCCAGCAGTGACAGGGGTTGGGAAGAGACCCAGTACTTC.

V usage is TRBV7-9 and J usage is TRBJ2-7; 8 bases agree with TRBD1. This CDR3 spans 14 amino acids. Germline CDR1 is SEHNR and CDR2 is FQNEAQ (reference sequence). Germline trimming cut 5 bases from V and 1 base from J; bases unmatched to any gene: 4. The CDR3 bases are TGTGCCAGCAGCGTAGGGACAGGATCCTACGAGCAGTACTTC. Residues: CASSVGTGSYEQYF.

The chain links TRBV28 to TRBJ1-5; 9 positions match TRBD1. CDR1 and CDR2 (germline): MDHEN, SYDVKM. V lost 6 bases and J lost 7; bases outside the gene matches: 7. The CDR3 is 14 residues long. Written as DNA, the CDR3 is TGTGCCAGCAGCTCCGGGACAGGGAGACAGCCCCAGCATTTT. This encodes CASSSGTGRQPQHF.